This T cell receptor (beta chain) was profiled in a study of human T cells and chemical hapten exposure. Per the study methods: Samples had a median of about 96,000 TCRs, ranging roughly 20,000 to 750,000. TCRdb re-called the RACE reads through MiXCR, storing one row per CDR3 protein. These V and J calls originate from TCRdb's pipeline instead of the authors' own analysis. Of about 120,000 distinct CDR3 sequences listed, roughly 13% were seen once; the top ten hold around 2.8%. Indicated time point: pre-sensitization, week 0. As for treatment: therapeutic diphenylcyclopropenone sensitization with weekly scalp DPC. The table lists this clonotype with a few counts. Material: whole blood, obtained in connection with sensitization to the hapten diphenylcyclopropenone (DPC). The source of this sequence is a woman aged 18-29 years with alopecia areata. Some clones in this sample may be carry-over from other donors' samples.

The CDR3 region is CASSFFTRLDKNTEAFF. The CDR3 DNA sequence: TGTGCCAGCAGTTTCTTCACCCGGTTGGATAAGAACACTGAAGCTTTCTTT. The chain uses TRBV28 and TRBJ1-1; D is undetermined. Per germline, CDR1 MDHEN and CDR2 SYDVKM. The length of the CDR3 is 17 residues. The V end lost 3 bases, the J end lost 1 base, and 18 bases lay between the germline ends.